The 12 T cell receptor beta chains presented below share a single source sample, sequenced in a study of patients and donors after allogeneic stem cell transplantation. MiXCR, run by TCRdb on the RT-PCR reads, gives a single entry per CDR3 protein. The data contain roughly 26,000 distinct CDR3 sequences, 6.5% to 10% of them singletons. Sequencing was carried out using blood, either unsorted or a sorted T cell fraction (not recorded which). These receptors were collected from a human donor who was either an allogeneic HSCT recipient or a stem cell or donor lymphocyte infusion donor (not recorded which). It is not recorded whose cells these are; they may come from a transplant donor.

This rearrangement joins TRBV14 to TRBJ1-2; D gene uncertain. Per the germline V gene, CDR1 is SGHDN and CDR2 is FVKESK. V lost 3 bases, J lost 5 bases, and 10 bases lay in between. The CDR3 extends over 13 amino acids. CDR3 in amino acids: CASSHGPSYGYTF. The CDR3 region has the DNA TGTGCCAGCAGCCACGGACCATCTTATGGCTACACCTTC.

This clonotype was detected many times. The V call is TRBV29-1, the J call TRBJ2-7, with 8 bases lining up with TRBD2. The CDR3 has 12 residues. The J segment lost 6 bases and the V segment lost 4 bases, leaving 5 bases of the junction unmatched. Germline V gene sequence: CDR1 SQVTM, CDR2 ANQGSEA. The CDR3 DNA follows: TGCAGCGTTGTGAGCGGGGGAGGCGAGCAGTACTTC. Translated: CSVVSGGGEQYF.

V and J are TRBV5-1 and TRBJ2-7; D may be TRBD2 (6 bases). Trimming pared 4 bases from V and 1 base from J, leaving 15 bases between. Germline V CDR1 and CDR2: SGHRS, YFSETQ. The CDR3 consists of 15 residues. The CDR3 spells CASSGGGGRSYEQYF. The DNA for the CDR3 is TGCGCCAGCAGCGGTGGTGGGGGGAGGTCCTACGAGCAGTACTTC.

This clonotype was picked up many times. This rearrangement joins TRBV5-1 to TRBJ2-1, with D possibly TRBD1 on 5 matching bases. The CDR3 consists of 14 residues. Trimming removed 0 bases at V and 5 bases at J, with 9 bases between. Germline assignment: CDR1 SGHRS and CDR2 YFSETQ. Here the CDR3 reads CASSLVGADNEQFF. CDR3 sequence (DNA): TGCGCCAGCAGCTTGGTTGGGGCAGACAATGAGCAGTTCTTC.

This clonotype has at least ten counts. The CDR3 reads CASSLARRGGYTF. The CDR3 DNA sequence: TGTGCCAGCAGCTTAGCGCGTAGGGGTGGCTACACCTTC. The chain links TRBV7-9 to TRBJ1-2, with D possibly being TRBD1 (5 bases). CDR3 length equals 13 residues. V lost 0 bases and J 7 bases, leaving 9 bases between the germline ends. Germline loops: CDR1 SEHNR, CDR2 FQNEAQ (reference sequence).

The rearrangement uses TRBV3-1 and TRBJ1-3, with 12 bases matching TRBD1. Germline loops: CDR1 LGHDT, CDR2 YNNKEL (reference sequence). V shed 4 bases and J 2 bases; nucleotides not matched to a gene: 9. The CDR3 extends over 18 amino acids. CDR3 in amino acids: CASSRVPGQGAPGNTIYF. The CDR3 region has the DNA TGTGCCAGCAGCCGAGTCCCGGGACAGGGGGCGCCTGGAAACACCATATATTTT.

This clonotype was detected only a few times. The CDR3 nucleotides are TGTGCCAGCAGCTTGTCTCTGGGGGTCTACGAGCAGTACTTC. This gives the protein CASSLSLGVYEQYF. V usage is TRBV7-2 and J usage is TRBJ2-7, with D possibly called TRBD1 or TRBD2 (5 bases each). The V gene lost 3 bases and the J gene lost 3 bases, with 12 bases spanning the gap. Germline V gene data show CDR1 as SGHTA and CDR2 as FQGNSA. This CDR3 is 14 amino acids long.

This clonotype was picked up many times. This sequence joins TRBV20-1 and TRBJ1-1; D possibly corresponds to TRBD1 (5 bases). The length of the CDR3 is 14 residues. Germline V CDR1 and CDR2: DFQATT, SNEGSKA (reference sequence). The V and J ends lost 4 bases and 3 bases respectively, with 15 bases between them. CDR3 DNA sequence: TGCAGTGCTAAACACCGACGGGGGGACACTGAAGCTTTCTTT. It is translated as CSAKHRRGDTEAFF.

This clonotype was observed at least ten times. J is TRBJ2-7 and V is TRBV3-1; 7 bases fit TRBD1. V lost 4 bases and J lost 4; bases outside the gene matches: 7. Germline-derived CDR1 and CDR2 are LGHDT and YNNKEL (reference sequence). The CDR3 has 14 residues. This chain's CDR3 is CASSPGTVYYEQYF. The CDR3 bases are TGTGCCAGCAGCCCCGGGACAGTTTATTACGAGCAGTACTTC.

This clonotype has at least ten counts. The chain carries TRBV14 and TRBJ2-7; 7 bases map to TRBD2. The CDR3 loop spans 15 amino acids. The germline gives CDR1 SGHDN, CDR2 FVKESK. The junction had 6 bases not matched to a gene; V was cut back by 4 bases and J by 0 bases. CDR3 protein: CASSLRGVYSYEQYF. The CDR3 DNA follows: TGTGCCAGCAGCCTTCGGGGGGTCTACTCCTACGAGCAGTACTTC.

The DNA for the CDR3 is TGTGCCAGCAGTCCCACAGGGAAATGTATGTGGAATCAGCCCCAGCATTTT. Residues: CASSPTGKCMWNQPQHF. The gene calls are TRBV28 and TRBJ1-5; D is perhaps TRBD1 (6 bases). CDR3 length equals 17 residues. Germline-derived CDR1 and CDR2 are MDHEN and SYDVKM. V lost 5 bases and J lost 4, with 21 bases in between.

This clonotype was observed at least ten times. The chain recombines TRBV28 with TRBJ1-1; possibly TRBD1 for D (5 bases). The V gene's germline CDR1 is MDHEN and CDR2 SYDVKM. Trimming cost V 5 bases and J 4 bases, with 14 bases left between them. The CDR3 runs to 14 residues. In DNA form, the CDR3 reads TGTGCCAGCAGTCTTCCCTGGGGGTCCACTGAAGCTTTCTTT. Encoded protein: CASSLPWGSTEAFF.